This passage covers 14 T cell receptor beta chains from one sample sequenced in a study of identical twins. MiXCR was run by TCRdb on the 5' RACE reads, yielding one entry per CDR3 protein. The sample includes about 210,000 distinct CDR3 sequences, roughly a tenth of them seen just once. Input material: memory (CD45RO+) T cells sorted from blood. These receptors came from a woman between 18 and 29 years old in good health.

This clonotype was detected ten times or more. This rearrangement joins TRBV24-1 to TRBJ2-3; 9 nucleotides align to TRBD1. The germline V gene encodes CDR1 KGHDR and CDR2 SFDVKD. This CDR3 is built from 15 residues. V shed 9 bases, J shed 4 bases, and the junction held 10 bases outside the gene matches. The CDR3 sequence: CATAAGQGNPDTQYF. The CDR3 bases are TGTGCCACCGCAGCGGGACAGGGTAATCCAGATACGCAGTATTTT.

This clonotype came up a few times. The chain links TRBV5-1 to TRBJ2-5, with TRBD1 matching over 9 bases. The CDR3 loop spans 14 amino acids. Germline CDR1 and CDR2: SGHRS and YFSETQ. The junction had 5 bases not matched to a gene; V was cut back by 4 bases and J by 4 bases. The CDR3 loop is CASSVGTGRETQYF. The DNA of the CDR3 is TGCGCCAGCAGCGTTGGGACAGGGAGAGAGACCCAGTACTTC.

The genes are TRBV29-1 and TRBJ1-5; no clear D. Germline values: CDR1 SQVTM, CDR2 ANQGSEA. The CDR3 has 12 residues. V gave up 7 bases and J gave up 2 bases, with 9 bases separating them. CDR3 sequence: CSAQEGNQPQHF. DNA for the CDR3: TGCAGCGCCCAGGAGGGCAATCAGCCCCAGCATTTT.

The chain is built from TRBV9 and TRBJ1-2, with TRBD1 identical over 8 bases. V dropped 4 bases and J dropped 8; count of bases not matched to a gene: 10. Per the germline V gene, CDR1 is SGDLS and CDR2 is YYNGEE. The CDR3 consists of 14 residues. CDR3 amino acids: CASSPTGVIWGYTF. The DNA for the CDR3 is TGTGCCAGCAGCCCGACAGGGGTGATCTGGGGCTACACCTTC.

This clonotype was seen more than once but under ten times. The V gene is TRBV6-5, the J gene TRBJ2-7, with 8 bases identical to TRBD1. This CDR3 region has 12 residues. V shed 10 bases, J shed 2 bases, and the junction held 4 bases outside the gene matches. From germline, CDR1 is MNHEY and CDR2 SVGAGI. The CDR3 protein is CATRQGTYEQYF. The DNA for the CDR3 is TGTGCCACCCGACAGGGGACCTACGAGCAGTACTTC.

The chain couples TRBV20-1 to TRBJ2-3, with D perhaps given as TRBD1 or TRBD2 (5 bases each). Germline assignment: CDR1 DFQATT and CDR2 SNEGSKA (reference sequence). The CDR3 sequence is 14 residues long. Trimming removed 5 bases at V and 1 base at J, with 13 bases between. Here the CDR3 reads CSAPTGTGTDTQYF. In nucleotides, the CDR3 is TGCAGTGCTCCTACCGGGACCGGCACAGATACGCAGTATTTT.

The chain carries TRBV3-1 and TRBJ1-2; D is ambiguous. Germline V gene lookup returns CDR1 LGHDT and CDR2 YNNKEL (reference sequence). CDR3 length: 14 residues. Trimming cost V 1 base and J 4 bases, with 10 bases left between them. The CDR3 nucleotides read TGTGCCAGCAGCCAAGGGACGACCAGCTATGGCTACACCTTC. This encodes CASSQGTTSYGYTF. Filled out from reference TRBV3-1 and TRBJ1-2, the complete variable domain reads DTAVSQTPKYLVTQMGNDKSIKCEQNLGHDTMYWYKQDSKKFLKIMFSYNNKELIINETVPNRFSPKSPDKAHLNLHINSLELGDSAVYFCASSQGTTSYGYTFGSGTRLTVV.

This clonotype was counted a few times. The chain couples TRBV24-1 to TRBJ2-1; 7 bases line up with TRBD1. CDR1 is KGHDR and CDR2 is SFDVKD in the germline V gene. After removal of 4 bases from V and 0 bases from J, the junction contained 5 bases not matched to a gene. The CDR3 has 16 amino acids. In DNA form, the CDR3 reads TGTGCCACCAGTGAGACCGGGACAGCCTCCTACAATGAGCAGTTCTTC. This encodes CATSETGTASYNEQFF.

This clonotype was detected many times. This chain joins TRBV29-1 and TRBJ2-1; 10 nucleotides match TRBD2. The CDR3 has 15 residues. From germline, CDR1 is SQVTM and CDR2 ANQGSEA. The V gene end was trimmed by 4 bases and the J gene end by 4 bases; junction bases not matched to a gene: 7. The CDR3 DNA reads TGCAGCGTTGGAGCGGGACTAGCGTATTACAATGAGCAGTTCTTC. Its protein product is CSVGAGLAYYNEQFF.

This clonotype was observed a handful of times. V usage is TRBV7-2 and J usage is TRBJ1-6, with D tentatively TRBD1 (5 bases). From germline, CDR1 is SGHTA and CDR2 FQGNSA. The V and J ends lost 5 bases and 10 bases respectively, with 12 bases between them. CDR3 length: 13 residues. CDR3 amino acids: CASSVLRGSPLHF. CDR3 DNA: TGTGCCAGCAGCGTTCTTCGGGGGTCACCCCTCCACTTT.

The V gene is TRBV12-3 or TRBV12-4, the J gene TRBJ1-1, with D possibly matching TRBD1 (5 bases). The CDR3 is made up of 14 amino acids. V dropped 6 bases and J dropped 0 bases, with 11 bases sitting between them. CDR3 DNA sequence: TGTGCCAGCAGCAGGGTTGGGATGAACACTGAAGCTTTCTTT. Translated, it gives CASSRVGMNTEAFF.

A few counts support this clonotype. V is TRBV2 and J is TRBJ2-1; D not resolved. Germline CDR1 and CDR2: SNHLY and FYNNEI. With 0 bases removed from V and 10 bases from J, the gap between germline ends came to 7 bases. The CDR3 runs 12 residues. In DNA form, the CDR3 reads TGTGCCAGCAGTGAAGCGCTTCGGGAGCAGTTCTTC. This gives the protein CASSEALREQFF.

Details on this clonotype: The junction departs from the called germline gene at one end, perhaps through a read error. This chain uses TRBV20-1 with TRBJ2-7, with TRBD1 as a possible D gene (6 bases). The V gene's germline CDR1 is DFQATT and CDR2 SNEGSKA (reference sequence). This CDR3 is built from 14 residues. The CDR3 coding sequence is TGCAGTGCTAGCTTCCAGGGGAGCGGCTACGAGCTGTACTTC. Amino acids: CSASFQGSGYELYF.

This clonotype was picked up many times. The genes are TRBV29-1 and TRBJ2-3, with unresolved D. The V gene's germline CDR1 is SQVTM and CDR2 ANQGSEA. Trimming removed 5 bases from V and 5 bases from J, with 5 bases in between. The CDR3 totals 10 residues. The CDR3, as DNA: TGCAGCGTTCGGAAAGATACGCAGTATTTT. Its protein is CSVRKDTQYF.